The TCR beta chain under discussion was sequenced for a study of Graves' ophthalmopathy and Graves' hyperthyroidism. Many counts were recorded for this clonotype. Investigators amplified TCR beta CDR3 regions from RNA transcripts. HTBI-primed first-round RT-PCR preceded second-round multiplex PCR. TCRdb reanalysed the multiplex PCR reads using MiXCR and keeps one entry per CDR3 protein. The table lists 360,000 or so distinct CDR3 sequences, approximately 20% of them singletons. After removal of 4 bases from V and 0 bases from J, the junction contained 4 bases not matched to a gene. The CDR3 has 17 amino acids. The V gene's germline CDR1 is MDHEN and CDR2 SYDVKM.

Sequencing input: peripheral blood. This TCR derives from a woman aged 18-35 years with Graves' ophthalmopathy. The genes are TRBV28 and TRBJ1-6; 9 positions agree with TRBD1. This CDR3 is CASSSNRGRSYNSPLHF. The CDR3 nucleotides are TGTGCCAGCAGTTCAAACAGGGGGCGCTCCTATAATTCACCCCTCCACTTT.